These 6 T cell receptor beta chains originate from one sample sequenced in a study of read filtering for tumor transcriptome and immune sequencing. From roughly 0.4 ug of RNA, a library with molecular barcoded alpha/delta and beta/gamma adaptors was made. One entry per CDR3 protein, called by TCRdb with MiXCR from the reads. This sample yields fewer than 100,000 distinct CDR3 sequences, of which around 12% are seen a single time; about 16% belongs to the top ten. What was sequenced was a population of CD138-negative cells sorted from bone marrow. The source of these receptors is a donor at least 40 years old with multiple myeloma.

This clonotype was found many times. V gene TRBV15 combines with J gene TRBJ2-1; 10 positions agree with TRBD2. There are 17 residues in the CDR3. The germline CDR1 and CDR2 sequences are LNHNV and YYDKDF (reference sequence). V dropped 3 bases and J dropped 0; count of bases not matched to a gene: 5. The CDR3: CATSRTSSGSSYNEQFF. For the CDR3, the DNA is TGTGCCACCAGCAGGACGTCTAGCGGGAGCTCCTACAATGAGCAGTTCTTC.

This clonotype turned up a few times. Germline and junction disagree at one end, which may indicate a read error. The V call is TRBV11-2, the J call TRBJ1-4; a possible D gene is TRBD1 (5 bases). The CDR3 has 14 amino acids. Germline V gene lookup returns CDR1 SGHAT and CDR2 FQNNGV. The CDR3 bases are TGTGCCAGCAGCTTGATGGGGCGTAATGAAAAACTGTTCTTT. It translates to CASSLMGRNEKLFF.

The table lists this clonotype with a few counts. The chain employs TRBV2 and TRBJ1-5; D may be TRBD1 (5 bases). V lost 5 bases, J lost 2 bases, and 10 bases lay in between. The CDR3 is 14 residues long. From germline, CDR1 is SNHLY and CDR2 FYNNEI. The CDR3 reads CASSLLGGNQPQHF. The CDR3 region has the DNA TGTGCCAGCAGTCTCTTGGGGGGCAATCAGCCCCAGCATTTT.

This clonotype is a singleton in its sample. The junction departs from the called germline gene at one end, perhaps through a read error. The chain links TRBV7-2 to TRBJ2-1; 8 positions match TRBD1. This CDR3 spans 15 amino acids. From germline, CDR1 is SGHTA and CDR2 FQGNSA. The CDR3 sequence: CASSLDGTGYNEPFF. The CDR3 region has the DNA TGTGCCAGCAGCTTAGACGGGACAGGTTACAATGAGCCGTTCTTC.

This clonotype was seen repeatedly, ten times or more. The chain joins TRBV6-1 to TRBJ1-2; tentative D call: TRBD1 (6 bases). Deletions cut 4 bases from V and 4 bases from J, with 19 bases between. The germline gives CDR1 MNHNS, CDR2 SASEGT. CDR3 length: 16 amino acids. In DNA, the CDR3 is TGTGCCAGCAGTGGAAGTCGGGGGGCGCTTACCTATGGCTACACCTTC. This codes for CASSGSRGALTYGYTF.

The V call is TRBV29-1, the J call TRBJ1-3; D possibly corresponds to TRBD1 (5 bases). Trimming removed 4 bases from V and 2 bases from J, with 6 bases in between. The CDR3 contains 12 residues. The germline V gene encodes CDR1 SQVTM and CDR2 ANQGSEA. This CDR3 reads CSVVGAGNTIYF. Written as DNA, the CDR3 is TGCAGCGTTGTAGGGGCTGGAAACACCATATATTTT.